This entry concerns a single TCR beta chain. Its antigen is as yet unknown. Sequencing was performed with immunoSEQ multiplex PCR; in TCRdb, only in-frame clones are kept and a portion is missing. The sample yields some 40,000 clones, 85% to 95% seen once. The data derive from a study of graft-versus-host responses after intestinal transplantation. Study-wide background: Grafts were multivisceral, liver-intestinal, or isolated intestinal. Every one of the recipients received anti-thymocyte globulin induction and afterwards took tacrolimus and steroids for around 3 years. General study results and limits: Levels of circulating GvH clones at their peak were associated with early post-transplant HvG declines. Investigators detected GvH clones in recipient marrow, with some emerging earlier in ileum or blood.

Trimming took off 1 base at V and 2 bases at J, with 5 bases between the two ends. CDR1 and CDR2 from the germline V gene are MDHEN and SYDVKM. This CDR3 region has 13 residues. This material consisted of PBMCs, taken almost 750 days after intestinal transplantation. This chain links TRBV28 with TRBJ1-1; D is unclear. The TCR originated in a human patient who received an intestinal transplant, so some T cells may come from the graft donor. The CDR3 DNA is TGTGCCAGCAGTTTATTAGTCAACACTGAAGCTTTCTTT. Its protein product is CASSLLVNTEAFF.